This TCR beta chain was observed in a study of blood T cell repertoires in COVID-19. Sequenced by immunoSEQ multiplex PCR; TCRdb stores in-frame clones only, minus some. The data show about 21,000 clones, 83% seen once. This CDR3 has 15 residues. Germline-derived CDR1 and CDR2 are SGHDT and YYEEEE. V was pared by 4 bases and J by 0 bases, with 6 bases of the junction left unmatched. The chain combines TRBV5-6 with TRBJ1-1; TRBD1 aligns across 7 bases. Sequencing used peripheral blood. This TCR was sampled from a human donor in a cohort sampled during active COVID-19. The CDR3 spells CASSKGQIMNTEAFF. The CDR3 region has the DNA TGTGCCAGCAGCAAGGGACAGATTATGAACACTGAAGCTTTCTTT. The entire variable domain, with the rest obtained from reference TRBV5-6 and TRBJ1-1, is as follows: DAGVTQSPTHLIKTRGQQVTLRCSPKSGHDTVSWYQQALGQGPQFIFQYYEEEERQRGNFPDRFSGHQFPNYSSELNVNALLLGDSALYLCASSKGQIMNTEAFFGQGTRLTVV.